This paragraph covers one T cell receptor beta chain sequence. The target of this receptor is not known. Per-base qualities were not stored, and no clone one base away is much larger. V drops 6 bases and J drops 2 bases, leaving 11 bases in between. The germline V gene (reference sequence) supplies CDR1 MNHEY and CDR2 SMNVEV. The CDR3 contains 14 residues, cysteine and phenylalanine counted. Only the CDR3 DNA stays, 42 bases, in frame from base 1. TCRbeta CDR3 regions were amplified from genomic DNA by means of the immunoSEQ Assay, a bias-controlled multiplex PCR. The source study handled its data this way. The number of nucleated cells in each sample was estimated from the amplification of reference gene primers within the assay. Sequence reads were collapsed and filtered to measure the absolute abundance of every unique TCRbeta CDR3 rearrangement. For each sample, productive Simpson clonality was calculated by taking the square root of Simpson's diversity index across productive rearrangements. In TCRdb, the immuneACCESS table is reduced to in-frame sequences with V and J assigned. These tables do not hold every clone; where another copy was compared, an unresolved V gene accounts for under half, and the others remain unexplained. That table is the source of V, J and clone size, and D and trimming were worked out from the DNA. Counted in this sample were 150,000 to 200,000 clones; about 87% of them appeared once. Clones ranked in the top ten supply 3% to 4% of the sample.

This record comes from a study of blood T cell repertoires in COVID-19 (TCRdb year 2020). Notes on the research overall: Samples covering the acute and convalescent phases of COVID-19 were provided by collaborators in the United States, Italy and Spain. Sample metadata almost always included a de-identified subject ID, COVID-19 status, age in years and sex. HLA class I and class II types, where available, came from metadata supplied by the sample provider rather than from assay-based typing. The samples were drawn from two sources: the first 160 participants of the ongoing ImmuneRACE study, and approximately 1,300 subjects contributed by 6 global collaborators. The material from the prospective study consisted of cDNA or gDNA derived from T cells, B-cell-depleted T cells, or PBMCs. A freely available public database, intended as a resource for researchers studying the immune response to SARS-CoV-2, is where the repertoires were released. Subjects who had been exposed to COVID-19, were actively infected with it, or had recovered from it provided the deeply sampled blood TCRbeta repertoires that made up the dataset.

Overall study outcomes, separate from this receptor: The amount of clinical and demographic metadata varied by source and participant and was provided uncurated.

The collaborating institutions used their own protocols to collect whole blood in K2EDTA tubes. For TCRbeta analysis, collaborators shipped samples in one of three forms: frozen whole blood, isolated PBMCs, or DNA extracted from either of those sample types. What was sequenced was peripheral blood. The sequence was obtained from a man between 18 and 35 years old with active or convalescent COVID-19. This chain is built from TRBV27 and TRBJ1-3; the D gene lacks a confident call. The DNA sequence is TGTGCCAGCAGGCAATTGGGAGCTGGAAACACCATATATTTT. Its protein product is CASRQLGAGNTIYF.